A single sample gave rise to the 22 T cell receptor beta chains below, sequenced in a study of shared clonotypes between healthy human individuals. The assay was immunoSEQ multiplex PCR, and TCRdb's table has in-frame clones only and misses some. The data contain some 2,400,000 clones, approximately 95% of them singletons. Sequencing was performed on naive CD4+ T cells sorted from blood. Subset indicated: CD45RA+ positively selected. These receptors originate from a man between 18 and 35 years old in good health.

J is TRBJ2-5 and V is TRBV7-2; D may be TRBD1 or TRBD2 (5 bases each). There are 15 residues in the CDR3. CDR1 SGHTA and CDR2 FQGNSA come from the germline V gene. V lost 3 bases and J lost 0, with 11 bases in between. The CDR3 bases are TGTGCCAGCAGCTTTGGGGGTGGGGACCAAGAGACCCAGTACTTC. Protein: CASSFGGGDQETQYF.

Here the CDR3 reads CASSDPGKAKNIQYF. CDR3 in DNA: TGTGCCAGCAGTGACCCGGGTAAAGCCAAAAACATTCAGTACTTC. The chain joins TRBV25-1 to TRBJ2-4, with D unclear. From germline, CDR1 is MGHDK and CDR2 SYGVNS. Trimming cost V 3 bases and J 0 bases, with 9 bases left between them. CDR3 size: 15 residues.

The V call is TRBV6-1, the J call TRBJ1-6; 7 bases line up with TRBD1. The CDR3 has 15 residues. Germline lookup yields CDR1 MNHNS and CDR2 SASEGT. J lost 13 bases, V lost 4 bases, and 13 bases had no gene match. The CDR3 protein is CASSGTGVTYTPLHF. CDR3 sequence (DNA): TGTGCCAGCAGTGGCACAGGGGTAACTTATACGCCCCTCCACTTT.

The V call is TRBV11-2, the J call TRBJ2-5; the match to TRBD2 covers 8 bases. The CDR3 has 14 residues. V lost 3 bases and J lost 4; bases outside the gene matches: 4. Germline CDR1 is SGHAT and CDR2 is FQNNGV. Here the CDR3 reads CASSFAGLAETQYF. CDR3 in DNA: TGTGCCAGCAGCTTCGCCGGACTAGCAGAGACCCAGTACTTC.

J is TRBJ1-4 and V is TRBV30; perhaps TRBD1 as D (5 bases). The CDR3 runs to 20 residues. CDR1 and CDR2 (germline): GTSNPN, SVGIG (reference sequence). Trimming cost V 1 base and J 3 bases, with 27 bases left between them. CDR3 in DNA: TGTGCCTGGAGTGATTGGCAAGATTGGGCCGGGGGGGAGCCTAATGAAAAACTGTTTTTT. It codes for CAWSDWQDWAGGEPNEKLFF.

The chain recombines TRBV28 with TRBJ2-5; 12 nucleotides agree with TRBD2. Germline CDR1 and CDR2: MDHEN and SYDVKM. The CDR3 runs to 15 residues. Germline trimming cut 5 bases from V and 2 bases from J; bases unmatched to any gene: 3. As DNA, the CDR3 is TGTGCCAGCAGTCCGACTAGCGGGGGTCAAGAGACCCAGTACTTC. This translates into CASSPTSGGQETQYF.

CDR3 sequence (DNA): TGTGCCACGCCCCGAGACAGGGGACAACTTGACTATGGCTACACCTTC. Translated: CATPRDRGQLDYGYTF. V and J are TRBV11-2 and TRBJ1-2; 8 positions match TRBD1. From germline, CDR1 is SGHAT and CDR2 FQNNGV. This CDR3 spans 16 amino acids. V lost 10 bases, J lost 3 bases, and 16 bases stayed unmatched.

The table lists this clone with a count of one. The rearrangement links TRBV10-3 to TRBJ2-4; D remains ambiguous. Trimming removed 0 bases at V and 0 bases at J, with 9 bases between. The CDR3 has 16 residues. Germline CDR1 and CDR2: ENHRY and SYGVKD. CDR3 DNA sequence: TGTGCCATCAGTGAGTCCCTTTTTGAAGCCAAAAACATTCAGTACTTC. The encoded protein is CAISESLFEAKNIQYF.

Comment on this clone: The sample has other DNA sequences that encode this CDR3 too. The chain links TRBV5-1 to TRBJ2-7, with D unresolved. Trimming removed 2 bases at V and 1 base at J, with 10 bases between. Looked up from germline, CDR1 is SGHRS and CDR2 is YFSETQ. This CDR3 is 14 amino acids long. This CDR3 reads CASSFSGGSYEQYF. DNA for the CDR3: TGCGCCAGCAGCTTCAGTGGTGGTTCCTACGAGCAGTACTTC.

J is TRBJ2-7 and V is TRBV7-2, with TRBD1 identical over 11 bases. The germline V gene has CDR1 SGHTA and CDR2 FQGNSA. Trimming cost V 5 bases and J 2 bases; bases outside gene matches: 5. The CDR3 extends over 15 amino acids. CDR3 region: CASSHGTGGTYEQYF. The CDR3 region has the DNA TGTGCCAGCAGCCATGGGACAGGGGGAACCTACGAGCAGTACTTC.

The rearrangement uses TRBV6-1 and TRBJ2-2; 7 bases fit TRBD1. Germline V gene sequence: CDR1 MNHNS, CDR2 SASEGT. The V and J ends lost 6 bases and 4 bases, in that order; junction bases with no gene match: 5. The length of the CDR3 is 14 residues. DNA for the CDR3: TGTGCCAGCAGGACGGGACAGATCACCGGGGAGCTGTTTTTT. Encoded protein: CASRTGQITGELFF.

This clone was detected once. CDR3 region: CASSYNMNTEAFF. In DNA, the CDR3 is TGTGCCAGCAGTTACAACATGAACACTGAAGCTTTCTTT. The chain uses TRBV25-1 and TRBJ1-1, with D uncertain. The V gene's germline CDR1 is MGHDK and CDR2 SYGVNS. The CDR3 is 13 amino acids. Trimming cost V 5 bases and J 0 bases, with 7 bases left between them.

The CDR3, as DNA: TGTGCCAGCTCAACCGGACAGTACGAGCAGTACTTC. Protein sequence: CASSTGQYEQYF. The chain has TRBV18 and TRBJ2-7; D is perhaps TRBD1 (6 bases). The CDR3 is 12 residues long. Germline V gene sequence: CDR1 KGHSH, CDR2 LQKENI. V was shortened by 5 bases and J by 4 bases, with 9 bases between the two germline ends.

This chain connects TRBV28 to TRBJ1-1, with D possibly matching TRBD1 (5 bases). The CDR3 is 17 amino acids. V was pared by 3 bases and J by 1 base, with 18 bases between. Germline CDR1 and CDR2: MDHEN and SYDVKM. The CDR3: CASSLAALGGTNTEAFF. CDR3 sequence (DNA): TGTGCCAGCAGTTTGGCGGCCCTCGGGGGAACGAACACTGAAGCTTTCTTT.

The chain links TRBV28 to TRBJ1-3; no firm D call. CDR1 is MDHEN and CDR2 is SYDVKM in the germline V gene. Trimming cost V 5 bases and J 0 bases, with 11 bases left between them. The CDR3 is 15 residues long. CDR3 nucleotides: TGTGCCAGCAGTCCAAGGATTCTCTCTGGAAACACCATATATTTT. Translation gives CASSPRILSGNTIYF.

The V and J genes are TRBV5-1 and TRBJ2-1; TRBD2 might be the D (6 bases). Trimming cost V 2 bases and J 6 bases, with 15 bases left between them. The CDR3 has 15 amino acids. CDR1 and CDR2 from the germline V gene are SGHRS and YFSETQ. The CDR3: CASSFGTSSTNEQFF. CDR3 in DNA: TGCGCCAGCAGCTTCGGGACTTCCTCCACCAATGAGCAGTTCTTC.

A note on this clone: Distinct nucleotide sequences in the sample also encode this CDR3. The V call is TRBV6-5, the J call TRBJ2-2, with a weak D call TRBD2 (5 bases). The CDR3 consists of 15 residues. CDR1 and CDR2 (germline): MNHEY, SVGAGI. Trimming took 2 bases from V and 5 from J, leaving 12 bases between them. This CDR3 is CASSYGTSGTGELFF. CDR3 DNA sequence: TGTGCCAGCAGTTACGGAACCTCGGGGACCGGGGAGCTGTTTTTT.

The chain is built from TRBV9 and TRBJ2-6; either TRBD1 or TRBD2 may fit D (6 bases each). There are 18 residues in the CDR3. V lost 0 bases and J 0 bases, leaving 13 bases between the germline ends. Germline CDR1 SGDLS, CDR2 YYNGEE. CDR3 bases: TGTGCCAGCAGCGTAGGCGGGACAAAACTCTCTGGGGCCAACGTCCTGACTTTC. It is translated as CASSVGGTKLSGANVLTF.

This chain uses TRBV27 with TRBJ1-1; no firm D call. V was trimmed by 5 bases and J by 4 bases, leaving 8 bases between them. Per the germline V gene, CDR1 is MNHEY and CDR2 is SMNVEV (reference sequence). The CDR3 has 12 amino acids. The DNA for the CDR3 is TGTGCCAGCAGTACCGTCGGCACTGAAGCTTTCTTT. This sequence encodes CASSTVGTEAFF.

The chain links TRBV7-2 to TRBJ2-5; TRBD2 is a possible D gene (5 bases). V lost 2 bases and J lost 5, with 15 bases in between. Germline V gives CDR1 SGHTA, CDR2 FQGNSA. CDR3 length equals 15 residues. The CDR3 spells CASSLTSRGSETQYF. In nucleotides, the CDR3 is TGTGCCAGCAGCTTAACCTCTAGAGGGAGTGAGACCCAGTACTTC.

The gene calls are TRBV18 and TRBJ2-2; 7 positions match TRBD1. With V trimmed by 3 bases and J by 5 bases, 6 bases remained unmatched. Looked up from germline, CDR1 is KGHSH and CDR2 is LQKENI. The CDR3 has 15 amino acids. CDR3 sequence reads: CASSPLTGETGELFF. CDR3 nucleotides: TGTGCCAGCTCACCCTTAACAGGGGAAACCGGGGAGCTGTTTTTT.

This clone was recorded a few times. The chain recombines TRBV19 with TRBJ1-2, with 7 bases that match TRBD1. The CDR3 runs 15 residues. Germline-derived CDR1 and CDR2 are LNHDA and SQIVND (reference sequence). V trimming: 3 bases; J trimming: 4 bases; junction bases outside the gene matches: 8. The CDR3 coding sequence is TGTGCCAGTAGTATTTCCGGGACAGAGCTCTATGGCTACACCTTC. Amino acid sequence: CASSISGTELYGYTF.